This T cell receptor beta chain is from a study of T cell responses to AZD1222 COVID-19 vaccine (dated by TCRdb to 2020 to 2022). Broadly, across the study: TCR sequencing was performed for roughly 240 trial participants, of whom about 200 were given two doses of AZD1222 and approximately 26 were given two doses of MenACWY control vaccine. Trial participants were enrolled by age into 18-55, 56-69 and 70-plus year subgroups, with 148, 28 and 57 TCR-sequenced participants respectively.

The time point label, as the study defines it: baseline before first vaccination. The intended sense of this specimen's treatment or condition label: meningococcal conjugate vaccine given as trial control. Vaccinee samples came from UK trials COV001 and COV002, including a single-blind randomized controlled phase 2/3 trial of AZD1222 (ChAdOx1 nCoV-19) in healthy adults. Trial participant PBMC samples were collected at day 0 and day 28 after the second dose for TCRbeta chain sequencing. V and J are truncated by 0 bases and 4 bases respectively, leaving an intervening sequence of 13 bases. As encoded in the germline V gene, CDR1 is LGHNA while CDR2 is YNFKEQ. Inclusive of the bounding cysteine and phenylalanine, the CDR3 is 16 residues long. Only the CDR3 portion is preserved as DNA: 48 bases, with reading frame beginning at the first base. Findings and caveats that apply to the study as a whole: After two AZD1222 doses, both the breadth and the depth of spike-specific TCRs were significantly higher than at day 0 and than in MenACWY recipients. Because no day 14 peak-response samples were available, repertoires were characterized only after the peak T cell response. Most participants were white British and females outnumbered males, and the authors suggested that clonal diversity may have been underestimated. The vaccine-associated CD4 TCRs covered the entire spike protein, and the dominant responses fell in regions 160-218 and 743-854. The 56-69-year group was small, and its depth increase did not reach significance, likely because of low power. Conclusions about previously exposed vaccinees are limited, since just a handful of AZD1222 recipients were seropositive for SARS-CoV-2 at baseline. Epitopes outside the regions mutated in the B.1.351 and B.1.1.7 variants were reportedly recognized by nearly half of the unique spike-specific TCRs.

The CDR3 regions of human TCRbeta chains were analyzed by immunosequencing. For the original study's pipeline: Repertoire TCRs were checked for matches against a reference library of SARS-CoV-2-specific TCRs that had been generated using the MIRA antigen-specificity platform. Breadth meant the fraction of unique TCRs that were SARS-CoV-2-associated, whereas depth meant the fraction of total T cells that were SARS-CoV-2-associated. Each spike-specific TCR was assigned to its reactive spike region and to a CD4 or CD8 class using the MIRA data. Log10-transformed breadth and depth values were compared by one-way ANOVA with Sidak's multiple comparisons tests. Not all clones reach the TCRdb copy of this immuneACCESS table, which keeps in-frame sequences only. Checked studies attribute under half of the gap to unresolved V genes and leave the rest unexplained. The DNA gave D and trimming, while V, J and clone size come from that table. Across this sample there are roughly 160,000 clones, with around 92% seen only once. The top ten constitute 4.4% of the sample.

Notes on this clone: Its recognized antigen is unknown. Base qualities are not provided; no much larger clone lies one nucleotide away.

The chain is assembled from TRBV4-2 and TRBJ1-3; the D region possibly corresponds to TRBD1 (5 bases align). The receptor's source is an adult in good health. Here the sequenced sample was peripheral blood, taken on day 0 of MenACWY control vaccination. The CDR3 loop reads CASSQDPVTAGNTIYF. The DNA reads as follows: TGTGCCAGCAGCCAAGATCCAGTGACAGCCGGAAACACCATATATTTT.